Listed here are 16 T cell receptor beta chains from one sample, sequenced in a study of cytomegalovirus exposure and HLA in healthy donors. In the PCR, 60 Vbeta and 13 Jbeta primers were used. Clones were sequenced by immunoSEQ multiplex PCR, and TCRdb holds only the in-frame ones, with some missing. Among fewer than 150,000 clones listed, 74% were seen once. Sequences were obtained from PBMCs. Every receptor here comes from a woman aged 40 to 50 in good health and CMV-seropositive.

The chain recombines TRBV5-8 with TRBJ2-5; possible D gene TRBD2, 6 bases. Germline V gene data show CDR1 as SGHTS and CDR2 as YDEGEE. This CDR3 is built from 16 residues. V lost 3 bases and J 5 bases, leaving 20 bases between the germline ends. The CDR3 spells CASSSPQIQAGETQYF. As DNA, the CDR3 is TGTGCCAGCAGCTCACCTCAGATCCAGGCGGGGGAGACCCAGTACTTC.

V usage is TRBV7-9 and J usage is TRBJ2-3, with TRBD1 matching 11 bases. Trimming took 0 bases from V and 2 from J; bases not matched to a gene: 7. The germline V gene encodes CDR1 SEHNR and CDR2 FQNEAQ (reference sequence). This CDR3 comprises 18 residues. As DNA, the CDR3 is TGTGCCAGCAGCTTAGCGAAACGGGACAGGGGGTCCACAGATACGCAGTATTTT. This sequence encodes CASSLAKRDRGSTDTQYF.

V is TRBV6-6 and J is TRBJ2-5, with D tentatively TRBD1 (5 bases). This CDR3 region has 15 residues. Germline CDR1 reads MNHNY; CDR2 reads SVGAGI (reference sequence). V was pared by 0 bases and J by 0 bases, with 8 bases between. CDR3 DNA: TGTGCCAGCAGTTACTCGGCAGGGTACCAAGAGACCCAGTACTTC. Translated, it gives CASSYSAGYQETQYF.

V and J are TRBV12-5 and TRBJ2-6; D possibly corresponds to TRBD2 (5 bases). The V end lost 6 bases, the J end lost 0 bases, and 15 bases lay between the germline ends. Germline V gives CDR1 LGHNT, CDR2 FRNRAP. This CDR3 contains 17 residues. The CDR3 DNA reads as TGTGCTAGTGGCCGGACGTTTGGGAGCTCTGGGGCCAACGTCCTGACTTTC. Amino acid sequence: CASGRTFGSSGANVLTF.

This rearrangement joins TRBV4-3 to TRBJ2-7; 13 bases match TRBD2. Germline assignment: CDR1 LGHNA and CDR2 YSLEER. This CDR3 spans 16 amino acids. Trimming at V came to 4 bases and at J to 7 bases, leaving 10 bases not matched to a gene. CDR3 region: CASSPTSGGFPGEQYF. In nucleotides, the CDR3 is TGCGCCAGCAGCCCGACTAGCGGGGGGTTTCCGGGTGAGCAGTACTTC.

The chain recombines TRBV18 with TRBJ1-6, with TRBD1 identical over 7 bases. Germline-derived CDR1 and CDR2 are KGHSH and LQKENI. CDR3 size: 16 residues. The trim removed 4 bases at V and 1 base at J, leaving 4 bases unmatched. In DNA form, the CDR3 reads TGTGCCAGCTCACGAGACAGGGCATCCTATAATTCACCCCTCCACTTT. As protein: CASSRDRASYNSPLHF. Full variable domain (rest looked up from reference TRBV18 and TRBJ1-6): NAGVMQNPRHLVRRRGQEARLRCSPMKGHSHVYWYRQLPEEGLKFMVYLQKENIIDESGMPKERFSAEFPKEGPSILRIQQVVRGDSAAYFCASSRDRASYNSPLHFGNGTRLTVT.

This clone was found a few times. The gene calls are TRBV15 and TRBJ1-2; D unclear. V lost 0 bases to trimming and J lost 5 bases, with 7 bases between them. The CDR3 runs to 13 residues. The germline V gene has CDR1 LNHNV and CDR2 YYDKDF (reference sequence). The CDR3 nucleotides are TGTGCCACCAGCAGAGATCTGAGGTATGGCTACACCTTC. Amino acid sequence: CATSRDLRYGYTF. Drawing the rest from reference TRBV15 and TRBJ1-2, the complete variable domain is DAMVIQNPRYQVTQFGKPVTLSCSQTLNHNVMYWYQQKSSQAPKLLFHYYDKDFNNEADTPDNFQSRRPNTSFCFLDIRSPGLGDTAMYLCATSRDLRYGYTFGSGTRLTVV.

The chain is built from TRBV5-4 and TRBJ1-2; the D is unclear. Germline loops: CDR1 SGHNT, CDR2 YYREEE (reference sequence). The germline V and J ends were trimmed by 1 base and 7 bases, with 14 bases remaining between them. This CDR3 has 14 amino acids. CDR3: CASSLYGIDTGYTF. The CDR3 coding sequence is TGTGCCAGCAGCTTGTACGGGATCGACACTGGCTACACCTTC.

The chain combines TRBV7-9 with TRBJ2-1; D might be TRBD2 (7 bases). The germline V gene encodes CDR1 SEHNR and CDR2 FQNEAQ (reference sequence). The CDR3 is 15 residues long. V was cut by 0 bases and J by 6 bases, with 12 bases left in between. This CDR3 reads CASSLAQGGANEQFF. DNA of the CDR3: TGTGCCAGCAGCTTAGCACAGGGAGGGGCCAATGAGCAGTTCTTC.

V gene TRBV28 combines with J gene TRBJ1-1; D uncertain. The V end lost 2 bases, the J end lost 0 bases, and 10 bases lay between the germline ends. The CDR3 covers 15 residues. Germline V lookup: CDR1 MDHEN, CDR2 SYDVKM. The CDR3 DNA reads TGTGCCAGCAGTTTAAACGGGGTACTGAACACTGAAGCTTTCTTT. It is translated as CASSLNGVLNTEAFF.

The chain links TRBV6-1 to TRBJ1-4; the D gene is possibly TRBD1 (5 bases). CDR1 and CDR2 (germline): MNHNS, SASEGT. The CDR3 has 15 residues. Trimming took 2 bases from V and 7 from J, leaving 14 bases between them. The CDR3 loop is CASSEREGRGEKLFF. For the CDR3, the DNA is TGTGCCAGCAGTGAAAGGGAGGGGCGCGGTGAAAAACTGTTTTTT.

This chain links TRBV6-1 with TRBJ2-2; TRBD1 agrees at 10 bases. V was pared by 3 bases and J by 5 bases, with 6 bases of the junction left unmatched. Germline CDR1 is MNHNS and CDR2 is SASEGT. The length of the CDR3 is 16 residues. The CDR3 is CASSERQGAGTGELFF. As DNA, the CDR3 is TGTGCCAGCAGTGAGCGACAGGGGGCGGGTACCGGGGAGCTGTTTTTT.

The V gene is TRBV5-6, the J gene TRBJ2-2; the D gene is possibly TRBD2 (7 bases). V was trimmed by 1 base and J by 4 bases, leaving 14 bases between them. The CDR3 sequence is 16 residues long. The V gene's germline CDR1 is SGHDT and CDR2 YYEEEE. In DNA form, the CDR3 reads TGTGCCAGCAGCTTGACCGGGGGCGGGGGCACCGGGGAGCTGTTTTTT. Translation gives CASSLTGGGGTGELFF.

The gene calls are TRBV29-1 and TRBJ1-2; possible D gene TRBD1, 5 bases. Per germline, CDR1 SQVTM and CDR2 ANQGSEA. Trimming pared 2 bases from V and 0 bases from J, leaving 13 bases between. The CDR3 runs to 15 residues. This chain's CDR3 is CSVEWGDGPNYGYTF. The CDR3 nucleotides are TGCAGCGTTGAATGGGGGGACGGCCCTAACTATGGCTACACCTTC.

This chain joins TRBV19 and TRBJ2-3; tentatively, D is TRBD2 (5 bases). CDR3 length equals 15 residues. Trimming took off 4 bases at V and 1 base at J, with 12 bases between the two ends. Germline CDR1 LNHDA, CDR2 SQIVND (reference sequence). CDR3 sequence: CASSSRGLGTDTQYF. CDR3 coding DNA: TGTGCCAGTAGTAGTCGGGGTTTGGGCACAGATACGCAGTATTTT.

V and J are TRBV7-2 and TRBJ1-5; D uncertain. Deletions cut 2 bases from V and 0 bases from J, with 5 bases between. The germline gives CDR1 SGHTA, CDR2 FQGNSA. The CDR3 has 14 residues. CDR3 DNA: TGTGCCAGCAGCTTACCCTTTAGCAATCAGCCCCAGCATTTT. It translates to CASSLPFSNQPQHF.